The source of this TCR beta chain is a study of T-cell reconstitution after alpha-beta-depleted transplantation in children. Study outcomes and limitations: Surviving recipient T cells and intrathymic progenitors accounted for some patients' high TCRbeta diversity at day 60. Reportedly, alpha-beta T cells present about two months post-transplant originated from several hundred expanded clones of graft origin. One year post-transplant, T-cell counts and diversity were largely derived from T cells produced anew.

Worth noting for this clonotype: Its matching antigen is unknown.

The length of the CDR3 is 15 residues. Trimming shortened V by 0 bases and J by 3 bases, and 12 bases separated the two germline ends. CDR1 and CDR2 from the germline V gene are SGHNT and YYREEE (reference sequence). Construction of the TCRbeta library involved unique molecular identifiers. TCRdb redid the calling of the PCR reads with MiXCR, one entry per CDR3 protein. The sample lists more than 400,000 distinct CDR3 sequences; roughly 43% were seen once. The genes are TRBV5-4 and TRBJ2-5; D perhaps matches TRBD2 (6 bases). Source: PBMCs, taken before TCRalphabeta/CD19-depleted stem cell transplant. This TCR came from a girl under 10 years old with aplastic anemia, due to receive a stem cell transplant. The CDR3 loop is CASSLGAGTKETQYF. The DNA of the CDR3 is TGTGCCAGCAGCTTGGGGGCGGGGACCAAAGAGACCCAGTACTTC.